This TCR beta chain appears in the sequencing data of a study of identical twins. This clonotype was detected a few times. TCRdb independently ran MiXCR on the 5' RACE reads; one entry per CDR3 protein. In the table there are 700,000 or so distinct CDR3 sequences, under 9% of which are singletons. The germline V gene encodes CDR1 MNHEY and CDR2 SVGAGI. Losses at the gene ends were 3 bases for V and 4 bases for J; bases not matched to a gene: 6. The length of the CDR3 is 16 residues. These data also formed part of another study, on yellow fever vaccine responses in identical twins.

The chain uses TRBV6-5 and TRBJ2-3, with 11 positions matching TRBD2. This clonotype originated in a woman in her late teens or twenties in good health. The sequencing sample was made of PBMCs. The CDR3 DNA sequence: TGTGCCAGCAGTTATCTGACTAGCGGGATGGCAGATACGCAGTATTTT. Protein product: CASSYLTSGMADTQYF.